This record covers a single TCR beta chain. Its antigen remains unidentified. These data originate in a study of CD4 T cells in relation to SARS-CoV-2 and coronaviruses. In the study overall: Negative control cultures got HIV-1 Nef peptides or no peptide. Findings of the study overall: Monoreactive clones expanded significantly more to SARS-CoV-2 than crossreactive clones did.

Only in-frame clones appear in the TCRdb table, and some are missing; sequencing was by immunoSEQ multiplex PCR. The table shows over 25,000 clones, with around 75% occurring only once. Unexposed donor CD4+ T cells date from about 2011-2019, before the COVID-19 pandemic. CD4+ T cells were isolated from the cells after more than nine days of culture. Cultures held some 2.1 million PBMCs per well with around 10 IU/ml IL-2. The specimen sequenced was CD4+ T cells from PBMCs, cultured in vitro. This TCR was recovered from a human donor in good health.

In nucleotides, the CDR3 is TGTGCCAGCAGGGTCAACTCTGGAAACACCATATATTTT. This gives the protein CASRVNSGNTIYF. The chain carries TRBV2 and TRBJ1-3; no firm D call. This CDR3 has 13 residues. The V gene's germline CDR1 is SNHLY and CDR2 FYNNEI. V gave up 6 bases and J gave up 0 bases, with 6 bases separating them.